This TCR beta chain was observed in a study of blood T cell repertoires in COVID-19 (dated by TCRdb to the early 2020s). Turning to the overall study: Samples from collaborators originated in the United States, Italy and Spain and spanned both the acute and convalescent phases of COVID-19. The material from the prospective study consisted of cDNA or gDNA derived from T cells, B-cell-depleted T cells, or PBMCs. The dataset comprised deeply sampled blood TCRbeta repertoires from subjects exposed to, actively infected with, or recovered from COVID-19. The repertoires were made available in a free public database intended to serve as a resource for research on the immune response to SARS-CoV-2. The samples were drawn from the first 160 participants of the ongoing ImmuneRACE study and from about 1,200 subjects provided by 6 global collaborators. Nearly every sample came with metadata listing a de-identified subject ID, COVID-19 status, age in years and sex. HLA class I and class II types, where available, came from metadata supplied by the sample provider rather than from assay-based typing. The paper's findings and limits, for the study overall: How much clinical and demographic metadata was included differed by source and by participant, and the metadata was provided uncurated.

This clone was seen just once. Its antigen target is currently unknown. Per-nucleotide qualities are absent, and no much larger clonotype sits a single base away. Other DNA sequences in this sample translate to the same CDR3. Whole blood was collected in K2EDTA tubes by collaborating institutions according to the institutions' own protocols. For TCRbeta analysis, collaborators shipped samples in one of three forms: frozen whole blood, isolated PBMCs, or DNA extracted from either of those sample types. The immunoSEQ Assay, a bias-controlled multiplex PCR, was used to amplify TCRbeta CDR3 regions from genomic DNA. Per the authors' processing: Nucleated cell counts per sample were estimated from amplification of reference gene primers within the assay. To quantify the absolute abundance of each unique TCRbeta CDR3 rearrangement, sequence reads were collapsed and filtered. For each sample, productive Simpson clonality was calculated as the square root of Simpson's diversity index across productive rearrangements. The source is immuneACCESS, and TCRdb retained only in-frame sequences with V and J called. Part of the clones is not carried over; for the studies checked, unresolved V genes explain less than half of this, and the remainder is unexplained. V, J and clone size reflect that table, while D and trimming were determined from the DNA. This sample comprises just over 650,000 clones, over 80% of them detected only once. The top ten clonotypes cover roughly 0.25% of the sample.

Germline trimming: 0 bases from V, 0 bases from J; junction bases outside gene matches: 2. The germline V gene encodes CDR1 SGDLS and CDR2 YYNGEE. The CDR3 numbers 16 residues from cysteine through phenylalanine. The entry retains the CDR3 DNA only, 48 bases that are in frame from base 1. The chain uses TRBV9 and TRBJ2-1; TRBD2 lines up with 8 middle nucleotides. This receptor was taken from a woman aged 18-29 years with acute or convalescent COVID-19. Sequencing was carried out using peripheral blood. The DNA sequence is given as TGTGCCAGCAGCGTAGGCGGGGGGAGCTCCTACAATGAGCAGTTCTTC. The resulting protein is CASSVGGGSSYNEQFF.